This T cell receptor beta chain appears in the sequencing data of a study of shared clonotypes between healthy human individuals. On the study more broadly: Researchers assigned three CD4 naive, three CD4 memory, two CD8 naive and one CD8 memory plate to each donor. Findings of the study overall: Sharing across four donors was seen in around 5% of naive CD4 clonotypes.

The assay was immunoSEQ multiplex PCR, and TCRdb's table has in-frame clones only and misses some. The data contain a few hundred thousand clones, about 97% of them seen just once; the ten biggest clones take up 0.057%. The CDR3 has 15 amino acids. Per germline, CDR1 SNHLY and CDR2 FYNNEI. V lost 7 bases and J 0 bases, leaving 12 bases between the germline ends. In the case of this clone: Its specificity is unknown.

None of the donors, who were healthy HIV-negative adults, had recently had acute infections or vaccinations. The TCR originated in a woman aged 25 to 39 in good health. This chain uses TRBV2 with TRBJ1-4; D is uncertain. Input material: naive CD4+ T cells sorted from blood. The subset denotes: CD45RA+ positively selected. The DNA of the CDR3 is TGTGCCAGCACCGGATGGGGAGCAACTAATGAAAAACTGTTTTTT. Its translation is CASTGWGATNEKLFF. Complete variable domain (other parts from reference TRBV2 and TRBJ1-4): EPEVTQTPSHQVTQMGQEVILRCVPISNHLYFYWYRQILGQKVEFLVSFYNNEISEKSEIFDDQFSVERPDGSNFTLKIRSTKLEDSAMYFCASTGWGATNEKLFFGSGTQLSVL.